The clone carrying this T cell receptor (beta chain) was seen a few times. Antigen specificity is unknown. Amplification targeted TCR beta CDR3 regions from RNA transcripts. HTBI primers were used for first-round RT-PCR of the TCR CDR3. TCRdb called the multiplex PCR reads again in MiXCR, with one record for every CDR3 protein. The data contain over 500,000 distinct CDR3 sequences, about 14% of them singletons. The V and J ends lost 3 bases and 5 bases respectively, with 17 bases between them. The CDR3 is made up of 15 amino acids. Germline-derived CDR1 and CDR2 are SGHRS and YFSETQ. These data are taken from a study of T cells in Graves' hyperthyroidism and ophthalmopathy. Findings and caveats of the study: Patients with ophthalmopathy were separated from those with stable hyperthyroidism by a 13 V-J model.

Graves' hyperthyroidism qualified as stable when ophthalmopathy did not progress within 18 months. The study excluded patients with uncontrolled infection, other autoimmune disease, pregnancy or lactation. An approximately 9.4 ml volume of fresh peripheral blood provided the PBMCs. Sequenced sample: blood. This rearrangement joins TRBV5-1 to TRBJ2-5, with TRBD1 as a possible D gene (6 bases). This clonotype originated in a woman aged 40 to 50 with Graves' hyperthyroidism. CDR3 bases: TGCGCCAGCAGCTCCTCTGAGGGGGTGGGGGAGACCCAGTACTTC. Translating it yields CASSSSEGVGETQYF.